Listed here is a single TCR beta chain. This sample is drawn from a study of technical replicates of blood from a few donors. The table came from immunoSEQ multiplex PCR; TCRdb's copy has only in-frame clones and leaves some out. The repertoire includes 98,000 or so clones, about 95% of them detected once, and roughly 0.19% sits in the top ten. CDR1 is LNHDA, CDR2 SQIVND, per germline (reference sequence). The V and J ends lost 8 bases and 3 bases, in that order; junction bases with no gene match: 6. The CDR3 runs to 13 residues. The sequence derives from a human donor in good health. Material: T cells isolated from PBMCs. The chain carries TRBV19 and TRBJ2-7; 8 positions agree with TRBD2. The CDR3: CASSLSGNYEQYF. The CDR3 DNA follows: TGTGCCAGTTCCCTTAGCGGGAACTACGAGCAGTACTTC.